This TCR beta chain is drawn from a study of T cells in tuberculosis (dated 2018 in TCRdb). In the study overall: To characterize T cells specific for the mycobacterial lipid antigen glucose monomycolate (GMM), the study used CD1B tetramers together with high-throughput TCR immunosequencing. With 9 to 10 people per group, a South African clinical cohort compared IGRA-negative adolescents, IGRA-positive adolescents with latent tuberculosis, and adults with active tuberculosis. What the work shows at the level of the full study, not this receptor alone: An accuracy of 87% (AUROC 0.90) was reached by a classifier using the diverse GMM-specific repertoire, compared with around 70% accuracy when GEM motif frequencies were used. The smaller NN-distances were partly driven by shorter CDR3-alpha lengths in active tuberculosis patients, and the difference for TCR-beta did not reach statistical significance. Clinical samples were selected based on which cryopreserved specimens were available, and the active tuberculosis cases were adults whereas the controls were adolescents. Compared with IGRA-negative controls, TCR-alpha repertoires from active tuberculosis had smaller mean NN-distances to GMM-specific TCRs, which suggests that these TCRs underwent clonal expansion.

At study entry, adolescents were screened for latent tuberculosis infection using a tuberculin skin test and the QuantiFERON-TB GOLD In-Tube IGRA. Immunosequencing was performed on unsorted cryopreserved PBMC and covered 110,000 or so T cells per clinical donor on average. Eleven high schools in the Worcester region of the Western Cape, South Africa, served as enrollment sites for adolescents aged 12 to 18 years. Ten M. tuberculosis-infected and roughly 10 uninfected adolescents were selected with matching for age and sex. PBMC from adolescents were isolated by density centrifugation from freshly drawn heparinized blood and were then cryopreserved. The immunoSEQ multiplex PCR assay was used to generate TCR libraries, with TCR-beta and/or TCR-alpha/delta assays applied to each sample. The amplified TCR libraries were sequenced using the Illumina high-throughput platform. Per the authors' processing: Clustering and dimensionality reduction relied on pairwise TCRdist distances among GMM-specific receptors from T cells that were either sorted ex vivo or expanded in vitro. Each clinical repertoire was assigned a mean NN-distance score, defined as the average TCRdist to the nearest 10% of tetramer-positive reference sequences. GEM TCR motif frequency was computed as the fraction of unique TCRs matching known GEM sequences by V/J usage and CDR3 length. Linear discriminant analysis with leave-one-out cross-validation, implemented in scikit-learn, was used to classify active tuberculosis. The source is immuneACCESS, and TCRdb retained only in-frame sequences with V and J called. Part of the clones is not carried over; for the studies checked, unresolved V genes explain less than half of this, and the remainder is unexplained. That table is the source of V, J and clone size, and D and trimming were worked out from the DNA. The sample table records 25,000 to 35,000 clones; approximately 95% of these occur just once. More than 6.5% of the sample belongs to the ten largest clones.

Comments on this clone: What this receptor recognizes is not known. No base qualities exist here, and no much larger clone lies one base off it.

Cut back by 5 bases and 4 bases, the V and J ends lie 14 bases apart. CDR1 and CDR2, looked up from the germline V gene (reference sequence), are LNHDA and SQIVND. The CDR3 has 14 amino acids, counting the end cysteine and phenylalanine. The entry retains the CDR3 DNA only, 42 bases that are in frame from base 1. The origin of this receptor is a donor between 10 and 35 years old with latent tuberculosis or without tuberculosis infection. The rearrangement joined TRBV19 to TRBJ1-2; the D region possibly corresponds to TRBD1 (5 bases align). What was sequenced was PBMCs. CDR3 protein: CASSLLGQSYGYTF. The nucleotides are TGTGCCAGTAGTCTCCTGGGGCAGAGCTATGGCTACACCTTC.